These 16 T cell receptor beta chains originate from one sample sequenced in a study of blood T cells in healthy people across ages. The authors ran a second PCR of about 6 to 12 cycles using a sample-barcoded 5' primer and a J-beta primer mix. A single record per CDR3 protein comes from TCRdb applying MiXCR to the 5' RACE reads. The sample carries roughly 930,000 distinct CDR3 sequences, around 49% recorded once. The source material was blood. These receptors all come from a young man in good health.

This clonotype was detected a few times. As DNA, the CDR3 is TGTGCCAGCTGCCAGCCATTCTCCTACGAGCAGTACTTC. It yields the protein CASCQPFSYEQYF. V gene TRBV12-3 or TRBV12-4 combines with J gene TRBJ2-7; D gene uncertain. CDR3 length equals 13 residues. V was shortened by 8 bases and J by 0 bases, with 11 bases between the two germline ends.

This clonotype was found a few times. The gene calls are TRBV2 and TRBJ1-1; 9 nucleotides align to TRBD1. The CDR3 length is 13 residues. V was clipped by 10 bases and J by 1 base; unmatched bases: 4. Per the germline V gene, CDR1 is SNHLY and CDR2 is FYNNEI. CDR3 in amino acids: CATAGQGNTEAFF. The CDR3 DNA follows: TGTGCCACCGCGGGACAGGGGAACACTGAAGCTTTCTTT. Looking up the rest from reference TRBV2 and TRBJ1-1 gives the full variable domain: EPEVTQTPSHQVTQMGQEVILRCVPISNHLYFYWYRQILGQKVEFLVSFYNNEISEKSEIFDDQFSVERPDGSNFTLKIRSTKLEDSAMYFCATAGQGNTEAFFGQGTRLTVV.

This clonotype was recorded a few times. V gene TRBV7-2 combines with J gene TRBJ2-3; 11 bases are a match to TRBD2. This CDR3 is built from 15 residues. V shed 4 bases and J 4 bases; nucleotides not matched to a gene: 4. Germline V gene lookup returns CDR1 SGHTA and CDR2 FQGNSA. CDR3 DNA: TGTGCCAGCAGCTATAGCGGGGGGGCATCAGATACGCAGTATTTT. It encodes CASSYSGGASDTQYF.

In this sample, this clonotype turned up a few times. This sequence joins TRBV5-1 and TRBJ2-7; 8 bases line up with TRBD2. Germline loops: CDR1 SGHRS, CDR2 YFSETQ. V trimming: 2 bases; J trimming: 4 bases; junction bases outside the gene matches: 11. This CDR3 region has 16 residues. The CDR3 DNA reads as TGCGCCAGCAGCTTTGCGGCGGGGGGAGTCTGGTACGAGCAGTACTTC. Residues: CASSFAAGGVWYEQYF.

As for this clonotype: Possible read error: a much larger clone is one base away. This chain joins TRBV29-1 and TRBJ2-7; D is unclear. V was cut by 5 bases and J by 0 bases, with 11 bases left in between. Per germline, CDR1 SQVTM and CDR2 ANQGSEA. The CDR3 spans 13 residues. In DNA, the CDR3 is TGCAGCGTTCGGACCCTGCCCTCCTACGAGCAGTACTTC. Translation gives CSVRTLPSYEQYF.

This chain links TRBV12-3 or TRBV12-4 with TRBJ2-5; TRBD2 matches at 8 bases. CDR3 length equals 15 residues. V shed 3 bases, J shed 4 bases, and the junction held 7 bases outside the gene matches. The CDR3, as DNA: TGTGCCAGCAGTTTTTATGCGGGGGGCAGAGAGACCCAGTACTTC. It translates to CASSFYAGGRETQYF.

V gene TRBV12-3 or TRBV12-4 combines with J gene TRBJ2-5; 9 bases map to TRBD2. Unmatched junction bases numbered 17, after V lost 5 bases and J lost 1 base. The CDR3 covers 19 residues. The CDR3 reads CASSRGSSGLASPQETQYF. The DNA of the CDR3 is TGTGCCAGCAGTCGCGGCTCAAGTGGACTAGCGTCCCCCCAAGAGACCCAGTACTTC.

The chain employs TRBV29-1 and TRBJ1-2, with D hard to call. This CDR3 region has 12 residues. With 2 bases removed from V and 2 bases from J, the gap between germline ends came to 6 bases. Germline-derived CDR1 and CDR2 are SQVTM and ANQGSEA. For the CDR3, the DNA is TGCAGCGTTGAAACGCTAAACTATGGCTACACCTTC. This sequence encodes CSVETLNYGYTF.

This clonotype appeared a few times. The chain uses TRBV28 and TRBJ1-1, with D hard to call. Germline values: CDR1 MDHEN, CDR2 SYDVKM. V was shortened by 3 bases and J by 4 bases, with 3 bases between the two germline ends. CDR3 length equals 11 residues. This CDR3 is CASSLFTEAFF. CDR3 bases: TGTGCCAGCAGTTTGTTCACTGAAGCTTTCTTT.

The CDR3 sequence: CASSLSYGSSYEQYF. The CDR3 DNA reads TGTGCCAGCAGTTTATCCTACGGTAGCTCCTACGAGCAGTACTTC. The chain has TRBV28 and TRBJ2-7; D gene uncertain. Trimming pared 1 base from V and 0 bases from J, leaving 10 bases between. The CDR3 totals 15 residues. Per germline, CDR1 MDHEN and CDR2 SYDVKM.

This chain connects TRBV2 to TRBJ2-4; D remains ambiguous. From germline, CDR1 is SNHLY and CDR2 FYNNEI. The ends were cut back, 2 bases at V and 13 bases at J, with 15 bases in the middle. The CDR3 is 13 amino acids. The CDR3 protein is CASSELDGSGQYF. CDR3 sequence (DNA): TGTGCCAGCAGTGAACTGGACGGATCTGGGCAGTACTTC.

The chain carries TRBV7-2 and TRBJ2-1; D ambiguous. V lost 3 bases and J lost 9, with 12 bases in between. The CDR3 has 13 amino acids. Germline V gene lookup returns CDR1 SGHTA and CDR2 FQGNSA. CDR3 protein: CASSFFGAVEQFF. The CDR3, as DNA: TGTGCCAGCAGCTTTTTCGGCGCTGTTGAGCAGTTCTTC.

J is TRBJ2-1 and V is TRBV28; D remains ambiguous. CDR1 is MDHEN, CDR2 SYDVKM, per germline. The CDR3 runs to 15 residues. The V and J ends lost 5 bases and 8 bases respectively, with 19 bases between them. This CDR3 reads CASSTVIFPGDEQFF. CDR3 bases: TGTGCCAGCAGTACCGTTATTTTCCCCGGTGATGAGCAGTTCTTC.

The genes are TRBV4-1 and TRBJ2-5, with 8 positions matching TRBD2. From germline, CDR1 is MGHRA and CDR2 YSYEKL. The CDR3 covers 17 residues. Trimming cost V 0 bases and J 1 base; bases outside gene matches: 7. CDR3 sequence: CASSQDNLRGVQETQYF. CDR3 sequence (DNA): TGCGCCAGCAGCCAAGATAATTTGCGGGGGGTCCAAGAGACCCAGTACTTC.

This chain joins TRBV28 and TRBJ1-1, with 7 bases fitting TRBD1. The CDR3 covers 15 residues. Germline V lookup: CDR1 MDHEN, CDR2 SYDVKM. Trimming took 6 bases from V and 0 from J; bases not matched to a gene: 7. The CDR3 spells CASRRQGNMNTEAFF. The CDR3 DNA follows: TGTGCCAGCAGGCGACAGGGTAATATGAACACTGAAGCTTTCTTT.

The rearrangement links TRBV28 to TRBJ2-5; the match to TRBD1 covers 8 bases. There are 15 residues in the CDR3. J was trimmed by 2 bases and V by 5 bases; bases with no gene match: 7. Germline loops: CDR1 MDHEN, CDR2 SYDVKM. The CDR3 spells CASSGRTGRQETQYF. The CDR3 region has the DNA TGTGCCAGCAGTGGACGGACAGGGAGGCAAGAGACCCAGTACTTC.